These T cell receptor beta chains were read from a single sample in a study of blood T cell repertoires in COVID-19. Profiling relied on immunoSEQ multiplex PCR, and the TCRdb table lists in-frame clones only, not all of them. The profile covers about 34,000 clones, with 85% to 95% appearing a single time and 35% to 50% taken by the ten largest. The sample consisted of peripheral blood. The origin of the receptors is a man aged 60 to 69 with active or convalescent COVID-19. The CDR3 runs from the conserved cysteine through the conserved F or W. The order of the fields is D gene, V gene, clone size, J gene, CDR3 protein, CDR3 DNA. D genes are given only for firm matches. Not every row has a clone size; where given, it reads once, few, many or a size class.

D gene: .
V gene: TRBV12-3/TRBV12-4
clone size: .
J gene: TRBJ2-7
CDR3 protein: CASSPQGGHEQYF
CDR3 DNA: TGTGCCAGCAGTCCTCAGGGGGGCCACGAGCAGTACTTC

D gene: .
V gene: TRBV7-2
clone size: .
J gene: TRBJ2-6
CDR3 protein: CASSLVTGSSGANVLTF
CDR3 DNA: TGTGCCAGCAGCTTAGTAACAGGGTCCTCTGGGGCCAACGTCCTGACTTTC

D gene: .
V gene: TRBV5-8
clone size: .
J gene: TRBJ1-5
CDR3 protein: CASSQGRRYNQPQHF
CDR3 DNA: TGTGCCAGCAGCCAGGGGAGACGGTATAATCAGCCCCAGCATTTT

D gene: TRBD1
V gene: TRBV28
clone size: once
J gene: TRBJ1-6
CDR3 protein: CASSAPFFRTGWNSPLHF
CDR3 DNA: TGTGCCAGCAGTGCCCCTTTCTTTAGGACAGGGTGGAATTCACCCCTCCACTTT

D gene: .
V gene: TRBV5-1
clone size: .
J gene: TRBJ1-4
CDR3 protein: CASSEDSREKLFF
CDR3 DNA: TGCGCCAGCAGCGAAGACAGTCGTGAAAAACTGTTTTTT

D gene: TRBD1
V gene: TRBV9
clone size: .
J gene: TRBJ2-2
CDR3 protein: CASSVPTGANTGELFF
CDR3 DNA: TGTGCCAGCAGCGTACCGACAGGGGCGAACACCGGGGAGCTGTTTTTT

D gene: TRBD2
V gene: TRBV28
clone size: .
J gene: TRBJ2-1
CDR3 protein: CASSSPGLAGVEQFF
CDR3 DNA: TGTGCCAGCAGTTCTCCGGGACTAGCGGGAGTTGAGCAGTTCTTC

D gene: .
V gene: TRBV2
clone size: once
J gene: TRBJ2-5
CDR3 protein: CASSTDLQETQYF
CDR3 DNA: TGTGCCAGCAGTACAGACCTTCAAGAGACCCAGTACTTC

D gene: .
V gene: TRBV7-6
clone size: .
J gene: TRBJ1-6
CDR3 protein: CASTSGVLYNSPLHF
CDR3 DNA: TGTGCCAGCACCTCAGGGGTCCTATATAATTCACCCCTCCACTTT

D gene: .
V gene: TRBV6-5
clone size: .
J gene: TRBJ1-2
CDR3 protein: CASRFPGSYGYTF
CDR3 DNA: TGTGCCAGCAGATTCCCGGGTTCCTATGGCTACACCTTC

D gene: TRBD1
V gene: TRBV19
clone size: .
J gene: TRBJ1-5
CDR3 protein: CASWRQGAPRLDQPQHF
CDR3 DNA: TGTGCCAGTTGGCGGCAGGGGGCGCCCCGGTTGGATCAGCCCCAGCATTTT

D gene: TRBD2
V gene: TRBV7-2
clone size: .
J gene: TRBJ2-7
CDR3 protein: CASSPLGGLAGNEQYF
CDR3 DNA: TGTGCCAGCAGCCCACTCGGGGGACTAGCAGGAAACGAGCAGTACTTC

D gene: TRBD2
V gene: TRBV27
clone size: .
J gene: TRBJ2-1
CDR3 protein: CASSLMGRLAGYNEQFF
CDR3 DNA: TGTGCCAGCAGCCTCATGGGGAGGCTAGCGGGTTACAATGAGCAGTTCTTC

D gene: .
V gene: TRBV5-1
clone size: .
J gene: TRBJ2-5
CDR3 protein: CASSLNRVGWETQYF
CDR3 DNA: TGCGCCAGCAGCTTAAACAGGGTCGGATGGGAGACCCAGTACTTC

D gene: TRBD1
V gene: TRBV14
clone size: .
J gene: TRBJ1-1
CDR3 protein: CASSQTRQGEAFF
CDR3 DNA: TGTGCCAGCAGCCAAACCCGACAGGGCGAAGCTTTCTTT

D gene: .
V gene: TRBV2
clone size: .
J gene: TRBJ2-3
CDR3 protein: CASSEGGGAQYF
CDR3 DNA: TGTGCCAGCAGTGAAGGAGGGGGTGCGCAGTATTTT

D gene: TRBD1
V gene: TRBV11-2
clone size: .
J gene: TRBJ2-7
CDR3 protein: CASSPGAGGVKEQYF
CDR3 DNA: TGTGCCAGCAGTCCGGGTGCAGGGGGTGTGAAGGAGCAGTACTTC

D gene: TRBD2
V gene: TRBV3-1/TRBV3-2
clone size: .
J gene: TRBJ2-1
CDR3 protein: CASSQTERGGDNEQFF
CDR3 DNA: TGTGCCAGCAGCCAAACAGAGCGGGGGGGAGACAATGAGCAGTTCTTC

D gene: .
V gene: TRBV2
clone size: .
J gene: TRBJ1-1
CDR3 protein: CASSEIAGTEAFF
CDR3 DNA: TGTGCCAGCAGTGAAATAGCTGGGACTGAAGCTTTCTTT

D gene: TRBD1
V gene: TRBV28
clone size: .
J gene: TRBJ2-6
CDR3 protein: CASRGPGQGSSGANVLTF
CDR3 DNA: TGTGCCAGCAGGGGACCGGGACAGGGTAGCTCTGGGGCCAACGTCCTGACTTTC

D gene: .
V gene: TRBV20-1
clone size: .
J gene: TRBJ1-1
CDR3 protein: CSASRGRDTEAFF
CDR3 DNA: TGCAGTGCTAGTAGGGGTAGGGACACTGAAGCTTTCTTT

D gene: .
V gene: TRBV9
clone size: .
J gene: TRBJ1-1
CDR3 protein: CASSVDWNTEAFF
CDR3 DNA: TGTGCCAGCAGCGTAGACTGGAACACTGAAGCTTTCTTT

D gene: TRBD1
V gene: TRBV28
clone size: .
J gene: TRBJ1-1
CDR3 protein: CATHRGALYTEAFF
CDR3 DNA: TGTGCCACCCACAGGGGTGCTTTGTACACTGAAGCTTTCTTT

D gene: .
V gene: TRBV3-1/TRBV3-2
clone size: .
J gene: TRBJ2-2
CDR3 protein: CASSQVRGIRNTGELFF
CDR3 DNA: TGTGCCAGCAGCCAAGTTCGGGGGATCAGGAACACCGGGGAGCTGTTTTTT

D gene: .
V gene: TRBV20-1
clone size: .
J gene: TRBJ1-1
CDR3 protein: CSASRGAEAFF
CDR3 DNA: TGCAGTGCTAGCAGGGGTGCTGAAGCTTTCTTT

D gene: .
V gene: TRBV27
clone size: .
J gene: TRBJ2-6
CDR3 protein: CASSSPRGDFSGANVLTF
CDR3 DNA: TGTGCCAGCAGTTCCCCCAGGGGCGATTTCTCTGGGGCCAACGTCCTGACTTTC

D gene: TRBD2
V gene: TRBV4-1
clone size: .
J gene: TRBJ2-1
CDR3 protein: CASSQDREGEQFF
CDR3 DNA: TGCGCCAGCAGCCAAGATCGGGAGGGAGAGCAGTTCTTC

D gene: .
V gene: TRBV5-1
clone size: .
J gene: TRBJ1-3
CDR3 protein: CASSLGTAGNTIYF
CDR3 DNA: TGCGCCAGCAGCTTGGGGACAGCTGGAAACACCATATATTTT

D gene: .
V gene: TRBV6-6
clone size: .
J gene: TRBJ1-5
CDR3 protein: CASSVTGPNQPQHF
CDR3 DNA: TGTGCCAGCAGTGTTACAGGTCCCAATCAGCCCCAGCATTTT

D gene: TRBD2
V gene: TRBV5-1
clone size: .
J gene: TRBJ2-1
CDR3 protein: CASSLAGGTYNEQFF
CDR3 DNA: TGCGCCAGCAGCTTAGCGGGGGGCACCTACAATGAGCAGTTCTTC

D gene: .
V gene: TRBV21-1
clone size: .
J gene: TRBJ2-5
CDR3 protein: CASIPSPAMHF
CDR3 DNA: TGTGCCAGCATCCCCTCCCCAGCGATGCACTTC

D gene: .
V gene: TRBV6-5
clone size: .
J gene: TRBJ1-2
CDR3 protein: CASSYSSGSLGYTF
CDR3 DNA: TGTGCCAGCAGTTACTCTTCCGGGTCCCTAGGCTACACCTTC

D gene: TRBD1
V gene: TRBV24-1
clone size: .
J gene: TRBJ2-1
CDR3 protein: CATRQGSYNEQFF
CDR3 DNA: TGTGCCACAAGACAGGGCTCCTACAATGAGCAGTTCTTC

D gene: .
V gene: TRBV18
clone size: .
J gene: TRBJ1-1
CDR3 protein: CASSQATTGNTEAFF
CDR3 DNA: TGTGCCAGCTCACAGGCGACCACAGGGAACACTGAAGCTTTCTTT